This entry features one TCR beta chain sequence. Its antigen is undetermined. Presence of unique molecular identifiers characterized the TCR beta cDNA libraries. From the PCR reads, TCRdb called clonotypes with MiXCR, one entry per CDR3 protein. Seen here are approximately 770,000 distinct CDR3 sequences, about 45% observed once, and the top ten hold over 4.5%. Trimming shortened V by 2 bases and J by 10 bases, and 6 bases separated the two germline ends. The CDR3 extends over 11 amino acids. Germline V CDR1 and CDR2: MNHNS, SASEGT. The data were obtained in a study of post-analysis software for immune sequencing data. Background on the study: Patients had relapsing-remitting, secondary progressive or progressive-relapsing multiple sclerosis; some lacked subtype. Findings and limits, study-wide: Normalized Chao1 diversity was significantly lower in multiple sclerosis patients than in controls. In patients, about 5 TRBV segments were more frequent than in controls, with TRBV5-6, TRBV5-1 and TRBV20-1 among them. The authors found that F measure strongly co-clustered same-batch samples.

The chain recombines TRBV6-1 with TRBJ2-1; D is uncertain. Sequenced sample: blood. This TCR was sampled from a girl aged 10-17 years with multiple sclerosis. CDR3 nucleotide sequence: TGTGCCAGCAGTGAACGGCTAGAGCAGTTCTTC. Residues: CASSERLEQFF.